Listed below are T cell receptor beta chains from one sample, sequenced in a study of cytomegalovirus exposure and HLA in healthy donors. Here immunoSEQ multiplex PCR was the method, and the copy in TCRdb shows in-frame clones only, minus some. The sample shows roughly 78,000 clones, roughly 60% of them seen only once. The specimen sequenced was PBMCs. The source of these receptors is a man aged 30-40 years in good health and CMV-seropositive. CDR3s include the opening cysteine and the closing phenylalanine or tryptophan. The D gene is left open where the match is weak. Expanded clones get a size class; other rows say once, few or many, or leave the size out.

j_call | d_call | v_call | clone_size | cdr3_aa | cdr3_nt
TRBJ1-2 | . | TRBV2 | . | CAGKEGGKEGYTF | TGTGCCGGCAAGGAGGGTGGGAAGGAAGGCTACACCTTC
TRBJ2-7 | TRBD1 | TRBV19 | . | CASSIDETGGSEQYF | TGTGCCAGTAGTATAGATGAGACAGGGGGCTCCGAGCAGTACTTC
TRBJ2-1 | TRBD2 | TRBV5-4 | . | CASSPSGGDYNEQFF | TGTGCCAGCAGCCCAAGCGGGGGGGATTACAATGAGCAGTTCTTC
TRBJ2-1 | TRBD1 | TRBV5-1 | few | CASSNRDRGYNEQFF | TGCGCCAGCAGCAACCGGGACAGGGGCTACAATGAGCAGTTCTTC
TRBJ2-2 | . | TRBV28 | once | CASSFVLTGELFF | TGTGCCAGCAGTTTTGTCCTCACCGGGGAGCTGTTTTTT
TRBJ1-2 | . | TRBV5-1 | . | CASSARGGNYGYTF | TGCGCCAGCAGCGCGCGGGGGGGTAACTATGGCTACACCTTC
TRBJ1-1 | . | TRBV19 | once | CASSIRLGSEAFF | TGTGCCAGTAGTATAAGGTTGGGCAGCGAAGCTTTCTTT
TRBJ2-7 | . | TRBV7-2 | . | CASSPRTAGYEQYF | TGTGCCAGCAGCCCCAGGACAGCCGGCTACGAGCAGTACTTC
TRBJ2-2 | TRBD2 | TRBV28 | . | CASSLLSSGASSGELFF | TGTGCCAGCAGTTTATTATCCAGCGGGGCCTCCTCCGGGGAGCTGTTTTTT
TRBJ2-5 | TRBD2 | TRBV7-7 | few | CASSLGASGGAGETQYF | TGTGCCAGCAGCTTAGGGGCTAGCGGGGGGGCTGGAGAGACCCAGTACTTC
TRBJ1-1 | . | TRBV5-6 | . | CASSLGVNTEAFF | TGTGCCAGCAGCTTGGGCGTGAACACTGAAGCTTTCTTT
TRBJ2-2 | TRBD2 | TRBV7-3 | . | CASSPGLVYTGELFF | TGTGCCAGCAGCCCGGGACTAGTTTACACCGGGGAGCTGTTTTTT
TRBJ2-7 | . | TRBV7-6 | . | CASSLVKGDSYEQYF | TGTGCCAGCAGCTTAGTTAAGGGAGACTCCTACGAGCAGTACTTC
TRBJ2-7 | TRBD1 | TRBV6-1 | . | CASSEIAGGYEQYF | TGTGCCAGCAGTGAAATTGCAGGGGGCTACGAGCAGTACTTC
TRBJ1-1 | TRBD1 | TRBV4-2 | few | CASSQTFRTGDTEAFF | TGTGCCAGCAGCCAAACCTTTAGGACAGGGGACACTGAAGCTTTCTTT
TRBJ2-5 | TRBD1 | TRBV11-2 | . | CASSRQGRGQETQYF | TGTGCCAGCAGTCGACAGGGAAGGGGGCAAGAGACCCAGTACTTC
TRBJ2-7 | . | TRBV9 | . | CASSVEPGDYEQYF | TGTGCCAGCAGCGTAGAACCAGGTGACTACGAGCAGTACTTC
TRBJ2-5 | . | TRBV2 | . | CARNRDSRETQYF | TGTGCCAGAAACCGGGACTCCAGAGAGACCCAGTACTTC
TRBJ2-3 | TRBD2 | TRBV13 | . | CASSALLAGSDTQYF | TGTGCCAGCAGCGCCTTACTAGCGGGGTCAGATACGCAGTATTTT
TRBJ2-3 | TRBD2 | TRBV5-4 | . | CASSLGLAADTQYF | TGTGCCAGCAGCTTGGGACTAGCGGCTGATACGCAGTATTTT
TRBJ1-1 | . | TRBV5-8 | . | CASSRQTGAERLTEAFF | TGTGCCAGCAGTCGCCAGACAGGAGCTGAACGCTTGACTGAAGCTTTCTTT
TRBJ2-1 | TRBD2 | TRBV10-2 | few | CASSAGTSGNEQFF | TGCGCCAGCAGTGCCGGGACTAGTGGCAATGAGCAGTTCTTC
TRBJ2-5 | . | TRBV5-1 | . | CASSVSPGSQETQYF | TGCGCCAGCAGCGTATCCCCTGGGAGCCAAGAGACCCAGTACTTC
TRBJ2-2 | . | TRBV20-1 | once | CSAERTGELFF | TGCAGTGCCGAGCGGACCGGGGAGCTGTTTTTT
TRBJ2-7 | TRBD2 | TRBV5-1 | . | CASSLETSGSYEQYF | TGCGCCAGCAGCTTGGAGACTAGCGGGTCCTACGAGCAGTACTTC
TRBJ1-2 | TRBD1 | TRBV7-2 | . | CASSPDRGRGYTF | TGTGCCAGCAGCCCGGACAGGGGTAGGGGCTACACCTTC
TRBJ2-5 | . | TRBV5-1 | . | CASSFSSRGGETQYF | TGCGCCAGCAGTTTTTCCTCCAGGGGTGGGGAGACCCAGTACTTC
TRBJ2-3 | TRBD2 | TRBV9 | . | CASSSGKGLAGNTDTQYF | TGTGCCAGCAGCTCAGGAAAGGGACTAGCGGGGAACACAGATACGCAGTATTTT
TRBJ2-7 | TRBD2 | TRBV2 | . | CASRRRGGDYEQYF | TGTGCCAGCAGACGTCGCGGGGGGGACTACGAGCAGTACTTC
TRBJ1-1 | . | TRBV7-2 | . | CASSQNRENTEAFF | TGTGCCAGCAGCCAGAACAGGGAAAACACTGAAGCTTTCTTT
TRBJ2-5 | . | TRBV5-4 | . | CASSFNRQETQYF | TGTGCCAGCAGCTTTAACAGGCAAGAGACCCAGTACTTC
TRBJ1-4 | TRBD1 | TRBV30 | . | CAWGTAEKLFF | TGTGCCTGGGGGACAGCCGAAAAACTGTTTTTT
TRBJ2-3 | . | TRBV27 | . | CASRPWDLTDTQYF | TGTGCCAGCAGACCCTGGGACTTAACAGATACGCAGTATTTT
TRBJ2-5 | TRBD1 | TRBV19 | few | CASSIRTGQVEETQYF | TGTGCCAGTAGTATTAGGACAGGGCAGGTGGAAGAGACCCAGTACTTC
TRBJ2-2 | . | TRBV30 | . | CAWSGLGQTGELFF | TGTGCCTGGAGTGGGCTAGGCCAAACCGGGGAGCTGTTTTTT
TRBJ1-2 | TRBD1 | TRBV29-1 | . | CSVGVTSGTGAQYGYTF | TGCAGCGTTGGAGTCACTTCCGGGACAGGGGCGCAATATGGCTACACCTTC
TRBJ1-6 | TRBD1 | TRBV5-6 | . | CASSIPRDRGIFNSPLHF | TGTGCCAGCAGCATACCCCGGGACAGGGGGATTTTTAATTCACCCCTCCACTTT
TRBJ1-1 | TRBD1 | TRBV25-1 | . | CASSSGGFTEAFF | TGTGCCAGCAGTTCAGGGGGCTTCACTGAAGCTTTCTTT
TRBJ2-1 | . | TRBV6-1 | . | CASSEKWGDDEQFF | TGTGCCAGCAGTGAAAAGTGGGGGGATGATGAGCAGTTCTTC
TRBJ2-1 | . | TRBV9 | . | CASTRVSSYNEQFF | TGTGCCAGTACCAGGGTGAGCTCCTACAATGAGCAGTTCTTC
TRBJ2-7 | TRBD1 | TRBV4-1 | . | CASSQVGGRGGQYF | TGCGCCAGCAGCCAAGTAGGGGGCAGGGGCGGGCAGTACTTC
TRBJ2-7 | . | TRBV5-6 | . | CASSFGQGQYF | TGTGCCAGCAGCTTTGGCCAGGGGCAGTACTTC
TRBJ2-5 | TRBD2 | TRBV9 | few | CASSGGGPETQYF | TGTGCCAGCAGCGGCGGGGGGCCAGAGACCCAGTACTTC
TRBJ1-1 | TRBD1 | TRBV19 | . | CASTDRAATEAFF | TGTGCCAGTACCGACAGGGCTGCCACTGAAGCTTTCTTT
TRBJ1-1 | TRBD1 | TRBV11-2 | . | CASSLDLTGGANRIEAFF | TGTGCCAGCAGCTTAGATCTGACAGGGGGCGCAAATCGGATTGAAGCTTTCTTT
TRBJ1-1 | TRBD1 | TRBV6-1 | few | CASTGGRRMNTEAFF | TGTGCCAGCACAGGGGGACGCCGTATGAACACTGAAGCTTTCTTT
TRBJ2-7 | TRBD2 | TRBV7-9 | . | CASSSFGGSTYEQYF | TGTGCCAGCAGCTCCTTTGGCGGGAGCACCTACGAGCAGTACTTC
TRBJ2-7 | . | TRBV6-5 | . | CASSGSSYEQYF | TGTGCCAGTTCGGGTAGCTCCTACGAGCAGTACTTC
TRBJ1-6 | . | TRBV5-5 | . | CASSTMTDSPLHF | TGTGCCAGCAGCACCATGACAGACTCACCCCTCCACTTT
TRBJ2-3 | TRBD2 | TRBV19 | . | CASSIRGLAGESGTDTQYF | TGTGCCAGTAGTATAAGGGGACTAGCGGGAGAATCGGGCACAGATACGCAGTATTTT
TRBJ1-5 | . | TRBV27 | . | CASSWLRNQPQHF | TGTGCCAGCAGTTGGCTGCGCAATCAGCCCCAGCATTTT
TRBJ1-1 | . | TRBV7-9 | . | CASGRGLGRAFF | TGTGCCAGTGGGCGGGGGCTCGGACGGGCTTTCTTT
TRBJ2-1 | TRBD2 | TRBV6-6 | . | CASTREVDEQFF | TGTGCCAGCACACGGGAGGTAGATGAGCAGTTCTTC
TRBJ1-1 | TRBD1 | TRBV7-9 | . | CASSVGQEFTEAFF | TGTGCCAGCAGCGTGGGACAGGAATTCACTGAAGCTTTCTTT
TRBJ1-6 | . | TRBV5-6 | few | CASSLMAATYNSPLHF | TGTGCCAGCAGCTTAATGGCTGCAACCTATAATTCACCCCTCCACTTT
TRBJ1-5 | TRBD1 | TRBV25-1 | . | CAAGTGAFNQPQHF | TGTGCCGCGGGGACAGGGGCCTTCAATCAGCCCCAGCATTTT
TRBJ2-2 | . | TRBV6-4 | few | CASSGPDGGNTGELFF | TGTGCCAGCAGTGGGCCGGACGGGGGAAACACCGGGGAGCTGTTTTTT
TRBJ2-7 | . | TRBV28 | . | CASSFSWYEQYF | TGTGCCAGCAGTTTTAGCTGGTACGAGCAGTACTTC
TRBJ1-1 | . | TRBV6-6 | . | CASSTGGSNTEAFF | TGTGCCAGCAGTACGGGGGGTTCTAACACTGAAGCTTTCTTT